Shown below are 10 T cell receptor beta chains from a single sample sequenced in a study of blood T cell repertoires in COVID-19. Repertoires were generated with immunoSEQ multiplex PCR, while TCRdb's copy carries only in-frame clones and drops some. The repertoire holds around 140,000 clones, roughly four fifths seen once, with around 4% in the top ten. The sequenced material came from peripheral blood. These receptors were obtained from a woman aged 55-70 years with acute or convalescent COVID-19.

The V call is TRBV5-1, the J call TRBJ1-6; the match to TRBD1 covers 7 bases. The trim removed 4 bases at V and 3 bases at J, leaving 4 bases unmatched. Looked up from germline, CDR1 is SGHRS and CDR2 is YFSETQ. This CDR3 spans 15 amino acids. The CDR3 is CASSQWTGYNSPLHF. The CDR3 nucleotides read TGCGCCAGCAGCCAGTGGACAGGCTATAATTCACCCCTCCACTTT.

V and J are TRBV28 and TRBJ1-2, with a weak D call TRBD1 (5 bases). The CDR3 is made up of 14 amino acids. Germline CDR1 reads MDHEN; CDR2 reads SYDVKM. Between the trimmed V and J ends, which lost 3 bases and 1 base, there was a span of 9 bases. The CDR3 region is CASSFPGGNYGYTF. The CDR3 coding sequence is TGTGCCAGCAGTTTCCCCGGGGGTAACTATGGCTACACCTTC.

The chain carries TRBV7-8 and TRBJ2-2, with D uncertain. Germline CDR1 SGHVS, CDR2 FQNEAQ. The CDR3 covers 14 residues. The ends were cut back, 2 bases at V and 0 bases at J, with 4 bases in the middle. The CDR3 region is CASSLLANTGELFF. CDR3 in DNA: TGTGCCAGCAGCTTACTAGCGAACACCGGGGAGCTGTTTTTT.

This chain joins TRBV4-1 and TRBJ2-5; 7 bases align to TRBD2. After removal of 0 bases from V and 3 bases from J, the junction contained 10 bases not matched to a gene. Germline V lookup: CDR1 MGHRA, CDR2 YSYEKL. The CDR3 runs 17 residues. CDR3 sequence reads: CASSQDPRGEGKETQYF. CDR3 DNA: TGCGCCAGCAGCCAAGATCCGCGTGGGGAGGGAAAAGAGACCCAGTACTTC.

The chain uses TRBV6-5 and TRBJ2-6, with a tentative D call TRBD1 (6 bases). The germline V gene has CDR1 MNHEY and CDR2 SVGAGI. V shed 8 bases and J shed 1 base, with 12 bases lying between them. The CDR3 extends over 15 amino acids. The chain's CDR3 is CASQAGESGANVLTF. In DNA, the CDR3 is TGTGCCAGCCAGGCAGGGGAGTCTGGGGCCAACGTCCTGACTTTC.

Concerning this clone itself: Other DNA sequences in this sample translate to the same CDR3. The V and J genes are TRBV30 and TRBJ1-5; 9 nucleotides line up with TRBD1. Trimming took 1 base from V and 5 from J; bases not matched to a gene: 0. CDR3 length: 13 residues. Germline lookup yields CDR1 GTSNPN and CDR2 SVGIG (reference sequence). CDR3 loop: CAWSGTGDQPQHF. DNA for the CDR3: TGTGCCTGGAGTGGGACAGGGGATCAGCCCCAGCATTTT.

J is TRBJ1-1 and V is TRBV28; D is uncertain. Germline lookup yields CDR1 MDHEN and CDR2 SYDVKM. V lost 4 bases and J lost 0, with 6 bases in between. CDR3 length: 13 residues. CDR3 residues: CASSWSLNTEAFF. Written as DNA, the CDR3 is TGTGCCAGCAGTTGGAGCCTGAACACTGAAGCTTTCTTT.

The chain combines TRBV5-6 with TRBJ2-7; TRBD2 aligns across 11 bases. The CDR3 length is 16 residues. The junction had 8 bases not matched to a gene; V was cut back by 0 bases and J by 6 bases. Germline lookup yields CDR1 SGHDT and CDR2 YYEEEE. The DNA of the CDR3 is TGTGCCAGCAGCTTGGTAACTAGCGGGAGAGGTGGCGAGCAGTACTTC. It translates to CASSLVTSGRGGEQYF.

J is TRBJ2-2 and V is TRBV7-3; D is unclear. V was shortened by 5 bases and J by 5 bases, with 9 bases between the two germline ends. The V gene's germline CDR1 is SGHTA and CDR2 FQGTGA. The CDR3 sequence is 13 residues long. The DNA for the CDR3 is TGTGCCAGCAGCCCATCTAATACCGGGGAGCTGTTTTTT. Protein sequence: CASSPSNTGELFF.

The V gene is TRBV27, the J gene TRBJ1-5; no clear D gene. The V gene lost 6 bases and the J gene lost 4 bases, with 16 bases spanning the gap. The CDR3 runs 15 residues. Germline V lookup: CDR1 MNHEY, CDR2 SMNVEV (reference sequence). CDR3 amino acids: CASSPLRAGNQPQHF. DNA of the CDR3: TGTGCCAGCAGCCCGTTGAGGGCGGGGAATCAGCCCCAGCATTTT.